This T cell receptor beta chain emerged from a study of identical twins. Study observations and caveats: Among beta out-of-frame sequences, excess sharing between twins appeared weaker. Carriage of fewer insertions was seen in abundant cord blood beta clonotypes, whereas memory repertoires showed none.

A universal primer binding site was introduced by template switching. The final cDNA contained unique molecular identifiers. From the 5' RACE reads, TCRdb called clonotypes with MiXCR, one entry per CDR3 protein. The sample consists of around 1.7 million distinct CDR3 sequences, more than 30% of them appearing once. Comment on this clonotype: Its antigen is unknown.

V was trimmed by 2 bases and J by 4 bases, leaving 11 bases between them. Germline V gives CDR1 MGHRA, CDR2 YSYEKL. The CDR3 is 15 residues long. This chain joins TRBV4-1 and TRBJ1-4; D possibly corresponds to TRBD1 (5 bases). Sequencing was done on a sample of cord blood. The sequence was obtained from a newborn girl in good health. CDR3 region: CASSQIQVLNEKLFF. DNA of the CDR3: TGCGCCAGCAGCCAAATACAGGTTCTTAATGAAAAACTGTTTTTT.